These 28 T cell receptor beta chains were sequenced from one sample in a study of PD-1 blockade in mismatch repair-deficient tumors. TCRdb's copy holds only in-frame clones and misses some; the assay was immunoSEQ multiplex PCR. This repertoire shows 100,000 or so clones, 70% to 85% found once; its top ten account for 6.3%. Sequencing was performed on peripheral blood, taken less than 37 weeks after starting pembrolizumab. The receptors were gathered from an adult with mismatch repair-deficient cancer.

The CDR3 DNA is TGTGCCTGGAGCGAGGGACGAGCCAAAAACATTCAGTACTTC. Translating gives CAWSEGRAKNIQYF. The chain uses TRBV30 and TRBJ2-4, with D perhaps matching TRBD1 or TRBD2 (5 bases each). CDR3 length: 14 residues. Trimming left V 3 bases short and J 0 bases short, with 9 bases between. Germline V CDR1 and CDR2: GTSNPN, SVGIG (reference sequence). Drawing the rest from reference TRBV30 and TRBJ2-4, the complete variable domain is SQTIHQWPATLVQPVGSPLSLECTVEGTSNPNLYWYRQAAGRGLQLLFYSVGIGQISSEVPQNLSASRPQDRQFILSSKKLLLSDSGFYLCAWSEGRAKNIQYFGAGTRLSVL.

The rearrangement uses TRBV6-6 and TRBJ2-1, with D tentatively TRBD2 (6 bases). With 2 bases removed from V and 5 bases from J, the gap between germline ends came to 7 bases. CDR1 MNHNY and CDR2 SVGAGI come from the germline V gene (reference sequence). This CDR3 comprises 13 residues. CDR3 in amino acids: CASSYTSHNEQFF. The CDR3 DNA follows: TGTGCCAGCAGTTACACTAGCCACAATGAGCAGTTCTTC.

This chain uses TRBV27 with TRBJ1-5, with 10 bases that match TRBD1. CDR3 length: 17 amino acids. V lost 5 bases, J lost 0 bases, and 7 bases stayed unmatched. CDR1 MNHEY and CDR2 SMNVEV come from the germline V gene (reference sequence). The CDR3: CASSAGTGVYSNQPQHF. The DNA for the CDR3 is TGTGCCAGCAGTGCCGGGACAGGGGTCTATAGCAATCAGCCCCAGCATTTT.

This chain joins TRBV18 and TRBJ2-1, with D possibly matching TRBD1 (6 bases). This CDR3 is built from 17 residues. The germline V and J ends were trimmed by 0 bases and 0 bases, with 12 bases remaining between them. Per germline, CDR1 KGHSH and CDR2 LQKENI. The chain's CDR3 is CASSPPLGQNSYNEQFF. The CDR3 DNA reads as TGTGCCAGCTCACCACCCCTGGGACAAAACTCCTACAATGAGCAGTTCTTC.

The V and J genes are TRBV7-3 and TRBJ1-5; tentatively, D is TRBD1 (6 bases). Per germline, CDR1 SGHTA and CDR2 FQGTGA. The CDR3 contains 15 residues. V shed 7 bases and J shed 5 bases, with 18 bases lying between them. CDR3 sequence (DNA): TGTGCCAGCAACCCATGGGGGCTCTTGTATCAGCCCCAGCATTTT. Its protein is CASNPWGLLYQPQHF.

The CDR3 sequence is CASSLPPGRSSYNEQFF. The CDR3 DNA sequence: TGTGCCAGCAGCTTACCCCCGGGTCGGTCTTCCTACAATGAGCAGTTCTTC. The V call is TRBV11-3, the J call TRBJ2-1, with D hard to call. CDR1 is SGHNT and CDR2 is YENEEA in the germline V gene. The ends were cut back, 2 bases at V and 1 base at J, with 15 bases in the middle. The CDR3 contains 17 residues.

The rearrangement uses TRBV6-1 and TRBJ2-3, with a weak D call TRBD2 (6 bases). This CDR3 comprises 15 residues. Germline V CDR1 and CDR2: MNHNS, SASEGT. V was clipped by 6 bases and J by 1 base, with 14 bases between them. The CDR3 DNA sequence: TGTGCCAGCAGCAATCCGCGGGGTGGCACAGATACGCAGTATTTT. The encoded protein is CASSNPRGGTDTQYF.

The chain links TRBV6-5 to TRBJ2-7, with D perhaps matching TRBD2 (5 bases). The V gene lost 8 bases and the J gene lost 0 bases, with 11 bases spanning the gap. Germline CDR1 MNHEY, CDR2 SVGAGI. The length of the CDR3 is 13 residues. The CDR3 sequence is CASWGSDSYEQYF. CDR3 DNA sequence: TGTGCCAGCTGGGGTAGCGACTCCTACGAGCAGTACTTC.

This clone was observed once. One end of the junction does not line up with germline, which may come from a read error. V usage is TRBV2 and J usage is TRBJ1-1, with unresolved D. Germline CDR1 SNHLY, CDR2 FYNNEI. This CDR3 is 11 amino acids long. The CDR3 protein is CAGLRIGPPVF. In DNA, the CDR3 is TGTGCCGGGCTACGAATCGGGCCTCCTGTCTTT.

This rearrangement joins TRBV7-9 to TRBJ2-5; 13 bases align to TRBD2. Germline CDR1 SEHNR, CDR2 FQNEAQ (reference sequence). The CDR3 is made up of 14 amino acids. V gave up 8 bases and J gave up 1 base; unmatched junction bases: 1. Here the CDR3 reads CASWTSGSQETQYF. In nucleotides, the CDR3 is TGTGCCAGCTGGACTAGCGGGAGCCAAGAGACCCAGTACTTC.

This chain uses TRBV5-1 with TRBJ1-3, with 7 bases that match TRBD1. This CDR3 comprises 13 residues. V dropped 4 bases and J dropped 4; count of bases not matched to a gene: 2. Germline V gives CDR1 SGHRS, CDR2 YFSETQ. CDR3 residues: CASSEQGGNTIYF. The CDR3 nucleotides are TGCGCCAGCAGCGAACAGGGGGGAAACACCATATATTTT.

The chain combines TRBV5-1 with TRBJ2-1; D possibly corresponds to TRBD2 (6 bases). CDR3 size: 13 residues. In germline, CDR1 is SGHRS, CDR2 YFSETQ. V lost 2 bases and J 8 bases, leaving 11 bases between the germline ends. CDR3 bases: TGCGCCAGCAGCTTAGGAGGGGTCTATGAGCAGTTCTTC. Its translation is CASSLGGVYEQFF.

The rearrangement uses TRBV6-5 and TRBJ2-5, with D possibly called TRBD1 or TRBD2 (5 bases each). Judging by the DNA end, TRBJ2-7 fits better; the J call may be wrong. CDR1 and CDR2 from the germline V gene are MNHEY and SVGAGI. The CDR3 consists of 11 residues. CDR3 loop: CASSLGDEQYF. CDR3 bases: TGTGCCAGCAGTCTGGGGGACGAGCAGTACTTC.

The DNA for the CDR3 is TGTGCCAGCAGCCGGGCGGGGGGATCGGGAGATACGCAGTATTTT. It is translated as CASSRAGGSGDTQYF. The V and J genes are TRBV7-3 and TRBJ2-3; 8 bases agree with TRBD2. The CDR3 extends over 15 amino acids. Germline V gene sequence: CDR1 SGHTA, CDR2 FQGTGA. V lost 5 bases, J lost 5 bases, and 9 bases stayed unmatched.

The genes are TRBV11-3 and TRBJ2-7; 7 bases are shared with TRBD2. J lost 1 base, V lost 5 bases, and 11 bases had no gene match. This CDR3 comprises 16 residues. Germline CDR1 and CDR2: SGHNT and YENEEA. DNA for the CDR3: TGTGCCAGCAGCCCGCGGGGCCAGCGGGGTTCCTACGAGCAGTACTTC. Translated, it gives CASSPRGQRGSYEQYF.

The chain carries TRBV9 and TRBJ2-1; 9 positions agree with TRBD2. Germline CDR1 and CDR2: SGDLS and YYNGEE. This CDR3 contains 15 residues. V was pared by 0 bases and J by 6 bases, with 4 bases of the junction left unmatched. DNA for the CDR3: TGTGCCAGCAGCGTAGTAGCGGGAGACGGCAATGAGCAGTTCTTC. As protein: CASSVVAGDGNEQFF.

The CDR3 coding sequence is TGTGCCAGTCGCCACCCAGGGGACACCGGGGAGCTGTTTTTT. It translates to CASRHPGDTGELFF. The rearrangement uses TRBV19 and TRBJ2-2; weak D call: TRBD1 (6 bases). Germline assignment: CDR1 LNHDA and CDR2 SQIVND (reference sequence). This CDR3 has 14 amino acids. Deletions cut 8 bases from V and 3 bases from J, with 13 bases between.

This sequence joins TRBV20-1 and TRBJ2-1; D unresolved. The CDR3 extends over 11 amino acids. Germline V gene sequence: CDR1 DFQATT, CDR2 SNEGSKA (reference sequence). V lost 2 bases, J lost 10 bases, and 9 bases lay in between. CDR3 coding DNA: TGCAGTGCTAGAACCGCCGGGGAGCAGTTCTTC. Translation: CSARTAGEQFF.

This clone occurred a few times. The chain uses TRBV29-1 and TRBJ2-7, with 11 bases matching TRBD2. The CDR3 totals 13 residues. V lost 6 bases to trimming and J lost 8 bases; unmatched junction nucleotides: 9. The germline V gene has CDR1 SQVTM and CDR2 ANQGSEA. The CDR3 sequence is CSVTLAGGDKQYF. The DNA for the CDR3 is TGCAGCGTGACCCTAGCGGGAGGAGATAAGCAGTACTTC.

This clone came up a few times. The rearrangement links TRBV7-9 to TRBJ2-5; a possible D gene is TRBD1 (6 bases). The V end was cut by 6 bases, the J end by 5 bases, with 16 bases between. The CDR3 runs 14 residues. In germline, CDR1 is SEHNR, CDR2 FQNEAQ (reference sequence). CDR3 coding DNA: TGTGCCAGCAGGAAAATTGGGGGCTTGGAGACCCAGTACTTC. Protein sequence: CASRKIGGLETQYF.

Turning to this clone: Its ends do not fully match the called genes, so a read error is possible. The V call is TRBV6-1, the J call TRBJ2-3; D not certain. Germline-derived CDR1 and CDR2 are MNHNS and SASEGT. This CDR3 has 12 residues. In DNA form, the CDR3 reads TGTGCCATCAGTGGTAGCACAGATACGCAGTATTTT. Translated, it gives CAISGSTDTQYF.

The genes are TRBV30 and TRBJ2-7; the match to TRBD1 covers 12 bases. The CDR3 extends over 15 amino acids. V dropped 2 bases and J dropped 3; count of bases not matched to a gene: 5. Germline-derived CDR1 and CDR2 are GTSNPN and SVGIG (reference sequence). The CDR3 is CAWSKGTGGIYEQYF. In DNA form, the CDR3 reads TGTGCCTGGAGTAAGGGGACAGGGGGCATCTACGAGCAGTACTTC.

This rearrangement joins TRBV10-3 to TRBJ2-7, with 7 positions matching TRBD1. The germline CDR1 and CDR2 sequences are ENHRY and SYGVKD. This CDR3 contains 11 residues. The trim removed 11 bases at V and 1 base at J, leaving 2 bases unmatched. CDR3 in amino acids: CAVQGSYEQYF. The CDR3 DNA reads TGTGCCGTACAGGGGTCCTACGAGCAGTACTTC.

The genes are TRBV5-1 and TRBJ1-2; D ambiguous. V was trimmed by 3 bases and J by 5 bases, leaving 14 bases between them. Per germline, CDR1 SGHRS and CDR2 YFSETQ. The CDR3 extends over 14 amino acids. CDR3 bases: TGCGCCAGCAGCTCGCGGTCTGTGAATTATGGCTACACCTTC. Translated, it gives CASSSRSVNYGYTF.

The chain employs TRBV9 and TRBJ2-1; D is unclear. This CDR3 is built from 17 residues. The germline V and J ends were trimmed by 2 bases and 8 bases, with 23 bases remaining between them. Germline CDR1 is SGDLS and CDR2 is YYNGEE. CDR3 region: CASSVGYVGISPDEQFF. CDR3 sequence (DNA): TGTGCCAGCAGCGTGGGGTACGTGGGGATTAGTCCAGATGAGCAGTTCTTC.

This chain uses TRBV7-9 with TRBJ2-7, with D uncertain. Trimming removed 1 base from V and 2 bases from J, with 12 bases in between. This CDR3 spans 15 amino acids. CDR1 SEHNR and CDR2 FQNEAQ come from the germline V gene (reference sequence). CDR3 coding DNA: TGTGCCAGCAGCTTAGGACGGAGTGGGGCCTACGAGCAGTACTTC. This gives the protein CASSLGRSGAYEQYF.

In its sample, this clone was seen once. The V call is TRBV7-6, the J call TRBJ2-3, with 10 bases identical to TRBD2. Germline assignment: CDR1 SGHVS and CDR2 FNYEAQ. The ends lost 4 bases at V and 2 bases at J; junction bases unmatched: 3. This CDR3 is 15 amino acids long. The CDR3 protein is CASSSGLADTDTQYF. In nucleotides, the CDR3 is TGTGCCAGCAGCTCTGGACTAGCGGACACAGATACGCAGTATTTT.

V usage is TRBV29-1 and J usage is TRBJ2-1, with 9 nucleotides matching TRBD1. The CDR3 sequence is 12 residues long. V lost 6 bases, J lost 6 bases, and 3 bases stayed unmatched. Germline V CDR1 and CDR2: SQVTM, ANQGSEA. The CDR3 DNA follows: TGCAGCGTCCCGGGACAGGGCAATGAGCAGTTCTTC. Translated, it gives CSVPGQGNEQFF.